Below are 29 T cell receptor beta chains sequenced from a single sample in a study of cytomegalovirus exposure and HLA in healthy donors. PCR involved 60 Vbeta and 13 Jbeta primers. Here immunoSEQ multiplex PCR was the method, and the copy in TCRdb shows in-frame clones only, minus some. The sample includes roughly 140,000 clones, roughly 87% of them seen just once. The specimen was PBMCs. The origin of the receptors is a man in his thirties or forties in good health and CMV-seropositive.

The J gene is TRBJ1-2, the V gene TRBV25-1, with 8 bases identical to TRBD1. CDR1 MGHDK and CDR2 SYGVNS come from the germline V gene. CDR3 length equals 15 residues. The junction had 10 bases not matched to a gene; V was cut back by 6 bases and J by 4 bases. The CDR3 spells CASRGSGQGRYGYTF. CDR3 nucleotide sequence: TGTGCCAGCAGGGGATCAGGACAGGGCCGCTATGGCTACACCTTC.

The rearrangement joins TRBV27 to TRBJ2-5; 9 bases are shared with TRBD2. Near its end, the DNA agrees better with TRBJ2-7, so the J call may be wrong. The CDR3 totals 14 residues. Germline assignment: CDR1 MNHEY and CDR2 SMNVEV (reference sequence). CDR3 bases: TGTGCCAGCAGTAGCGGGAGGCCTACCTACGAGCAGTACTTC. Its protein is CASSSGRPTYEQYF.

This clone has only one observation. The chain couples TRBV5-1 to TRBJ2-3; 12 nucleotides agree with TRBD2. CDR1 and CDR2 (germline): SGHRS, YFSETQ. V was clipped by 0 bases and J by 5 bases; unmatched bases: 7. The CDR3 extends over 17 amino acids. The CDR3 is CASSLATSGRGGDTQYF. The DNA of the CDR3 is TGCGCCAGCAGCTTGGCGACTAGCGGGAGAGGGGGAGATACGCAGTATTTT.

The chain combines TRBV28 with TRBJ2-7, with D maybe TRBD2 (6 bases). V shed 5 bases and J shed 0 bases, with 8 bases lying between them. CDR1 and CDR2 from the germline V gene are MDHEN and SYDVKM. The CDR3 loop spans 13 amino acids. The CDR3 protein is CASSGGSSYEQYF. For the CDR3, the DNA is TGTGCCAGCAGTGGGGGGAGCTCCTACGAGCAGTACTTC.

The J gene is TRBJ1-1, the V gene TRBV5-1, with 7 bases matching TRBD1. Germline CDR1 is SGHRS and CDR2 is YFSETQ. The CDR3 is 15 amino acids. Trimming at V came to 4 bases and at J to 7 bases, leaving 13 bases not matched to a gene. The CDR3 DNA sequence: TGCGCCAGCAGCCCGGAACAGGGGAGGTACGTTGAAGCTTTCTTT. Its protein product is CASSPEQGRYVEAFF.

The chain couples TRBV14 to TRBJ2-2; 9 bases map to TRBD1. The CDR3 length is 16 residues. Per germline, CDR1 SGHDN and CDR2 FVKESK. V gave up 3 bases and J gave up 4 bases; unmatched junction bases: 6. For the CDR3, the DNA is TGTGCCAGCAGCCAGCCCGGGACAGGGCGCACCGGGGAGCTGTTTTTT. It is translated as CASSQPGTGRTGELFF.

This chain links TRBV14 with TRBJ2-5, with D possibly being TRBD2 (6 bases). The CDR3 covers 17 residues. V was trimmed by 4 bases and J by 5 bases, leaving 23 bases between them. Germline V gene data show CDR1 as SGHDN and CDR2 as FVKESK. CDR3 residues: CASSLFRLVRGGETQYF. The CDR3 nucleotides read TGTGCCAGCAGCCTTTTTCGGCTAGTTCGCGGAGGGGAGACCCAGTACTTC.

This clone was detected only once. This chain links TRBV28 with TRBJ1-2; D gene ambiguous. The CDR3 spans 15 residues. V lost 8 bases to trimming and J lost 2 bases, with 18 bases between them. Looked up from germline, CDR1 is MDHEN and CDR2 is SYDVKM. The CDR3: CASLVGRSANYGYTF. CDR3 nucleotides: TGTGCCAGCCTCGTGGGTAGGTCAGCGAACTATGGCTACACCTTC.

In DNA form, the CDR3 reads TGTGCCAGCAGCTTCCCAGGCCCTTACACAGATACGCAGTATTTT. Its translation is CASSFPGPYTDTQYF. J is TRBJ2-3 and V is TRBV11-2; the D is unclear. Germline lookup yields CDR1 SGHAT and CDR2 FQNNGV. Deletions cut 3 bases from V and 2 bases from J, with 12 bases between. The CDR3 is 15 residues long. Full variable domain (missing parts from reference TRBV11-2 and TRBJ2-3): EAGVAQSPRYKIIEKRQSVAFWCNPISGHATLYWYQQILGQGPKLLIQFQNNGVVDDSQLPKDRFSAERLKGVDSTLKIQPAKLEDSAVYLCASSFPGPYTDTQYFGPGTRLTVL.

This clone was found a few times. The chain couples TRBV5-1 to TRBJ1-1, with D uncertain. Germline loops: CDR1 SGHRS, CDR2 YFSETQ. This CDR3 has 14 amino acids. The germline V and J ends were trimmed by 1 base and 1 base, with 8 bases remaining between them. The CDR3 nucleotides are TGCGCCAGCAGCTTGTTGGCTCAGAACACTGAAGCTTTCTTT. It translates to CASSLLAQNTEAFF.

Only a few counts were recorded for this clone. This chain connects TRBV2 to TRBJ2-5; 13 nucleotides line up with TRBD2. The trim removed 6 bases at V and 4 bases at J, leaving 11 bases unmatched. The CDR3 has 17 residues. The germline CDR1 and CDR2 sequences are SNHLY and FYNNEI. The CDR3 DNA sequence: TGTGCCAGCAGGCCAACTAGCGGGGGGGCCTTGGGAGAGACCCAGTACTTC. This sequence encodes CASRPTSGGALGETQYF.

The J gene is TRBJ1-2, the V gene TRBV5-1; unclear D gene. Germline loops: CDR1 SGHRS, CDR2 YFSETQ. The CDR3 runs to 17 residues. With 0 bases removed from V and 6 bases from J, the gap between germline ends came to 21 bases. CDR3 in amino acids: CASSLGDFTEASDGYTF. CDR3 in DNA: TGCGCCAGCAGCTTGGGCGATTTTACGGAGGCCTCGGATGGCTACACCTTC.

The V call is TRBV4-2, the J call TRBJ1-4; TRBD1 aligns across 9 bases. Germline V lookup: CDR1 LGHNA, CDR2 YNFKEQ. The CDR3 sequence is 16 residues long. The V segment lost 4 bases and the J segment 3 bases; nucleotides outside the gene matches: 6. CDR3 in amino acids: CASSLLTGGANEKLFF. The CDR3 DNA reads TGTGCCAGCAGCCTCCTCACAGGGGGCGCTAATGAAAAACTGTTTTTT.

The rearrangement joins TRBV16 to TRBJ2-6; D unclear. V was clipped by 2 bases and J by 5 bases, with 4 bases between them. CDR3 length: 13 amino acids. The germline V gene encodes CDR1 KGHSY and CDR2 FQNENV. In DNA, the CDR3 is TGTGCCAGCAGCCAACAAAGGGCCAACGTCCTGACTTTC. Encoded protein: CASSQQRANVLTF. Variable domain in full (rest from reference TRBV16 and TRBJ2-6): GEEVAQTPKHLVRGEGQKAKLYCAPIKGHSYVFWYQQVLKNEFKFLISFQNENVFDETGMPKERFSAKCLPNSPCSLEIQATKLEDSAVYFCASSQQRANVLTFGAGSRLTVL.

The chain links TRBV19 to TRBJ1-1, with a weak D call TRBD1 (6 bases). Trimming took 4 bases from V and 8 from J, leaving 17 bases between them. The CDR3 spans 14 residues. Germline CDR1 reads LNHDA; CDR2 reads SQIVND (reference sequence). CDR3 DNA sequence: TGTGCCAGTAGTAGTCCGGGACACGGCAGCGAAGCTTTCTTT. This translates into CASSSPGHGSEAFF.

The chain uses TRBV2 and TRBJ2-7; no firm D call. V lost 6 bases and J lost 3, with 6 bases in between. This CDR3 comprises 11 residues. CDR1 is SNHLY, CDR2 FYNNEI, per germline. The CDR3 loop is CASSPFYEQYF. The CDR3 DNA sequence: TGTGCCAGCAGCCCCTTCTACGAGCAGTACTTC. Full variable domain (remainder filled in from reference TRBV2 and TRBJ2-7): EPEVTQTPSHQVTQMGQEVILRCVPISNHLYFYWYRQILGQKVEFLVSFYNNEISEKSEIFDDQFSVERPDGSNFTLKIRSTKLEDSAMYFCASSPFYEQYFGPGTRLTVT.

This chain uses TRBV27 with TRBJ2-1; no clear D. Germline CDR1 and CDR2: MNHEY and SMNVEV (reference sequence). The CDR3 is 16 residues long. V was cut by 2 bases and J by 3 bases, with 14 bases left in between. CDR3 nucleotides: TGTGCCAGCAGTTTACTCGAGTCTAGAGGCTACAATGAGCAGTTCTTC. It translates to CASSLLESRGYNEQFF.

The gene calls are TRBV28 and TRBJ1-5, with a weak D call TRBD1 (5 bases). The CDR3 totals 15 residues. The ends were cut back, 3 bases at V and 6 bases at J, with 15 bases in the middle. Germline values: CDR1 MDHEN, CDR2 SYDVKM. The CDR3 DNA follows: TGTGCCAGCAGTTTCTCCCAGGGCCAGGGTCAGCCCCAGCATTTT. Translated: CASSFSQGQGQPQHF.

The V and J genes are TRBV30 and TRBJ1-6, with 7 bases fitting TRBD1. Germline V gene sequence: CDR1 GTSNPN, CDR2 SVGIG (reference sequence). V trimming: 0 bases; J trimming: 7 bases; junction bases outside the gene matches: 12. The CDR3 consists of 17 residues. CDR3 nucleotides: TGTGCCTGGAGTGTATTGCACCCGGGACAGCCAAATTCACCCCTCCACTTT. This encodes CAWSVLHPGQPNSPLHF. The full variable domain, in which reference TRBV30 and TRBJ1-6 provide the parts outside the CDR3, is SQTIHQWPATLVQPVGSPLSLECTVEGTSNPNLYWYRQAAGRGLQLLFYSVGIGQISSEVPQNLSASRPQDRQFILSSKKLLLSDSGFYLCAWSVLHPGQPNSPLHFGNGTRLTVT.

The CDR3 is CASSFFVLYEQYF. The CDR3 nucleotides are TGTGCCAGCAGCTTTTTCGTCCTCTACGAGCAGTACTTC. The chain uses TRBV5-6 and TRBJ2-7, with D uncertain. CDR3 length equals 13 residues. V gave up 2 bases and J gave up 3 bases, with 9 bases separating them. CDR1 and CDR2 from the germline V gene are SGHDT and YYEEEE.

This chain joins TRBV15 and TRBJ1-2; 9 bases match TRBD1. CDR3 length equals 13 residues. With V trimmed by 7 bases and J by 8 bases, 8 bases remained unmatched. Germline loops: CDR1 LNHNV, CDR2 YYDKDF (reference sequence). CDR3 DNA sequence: TGTGCCACCAAAGACAGGGGGGAGGACGGCTACACCTTC. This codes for CATKDRGEDGYTF.

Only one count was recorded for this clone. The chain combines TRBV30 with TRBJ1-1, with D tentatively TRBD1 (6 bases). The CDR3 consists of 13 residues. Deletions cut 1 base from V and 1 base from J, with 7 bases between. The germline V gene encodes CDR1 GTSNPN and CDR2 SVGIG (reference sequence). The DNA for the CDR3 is TGTGCCTGGAGTGGGACAGCGAACACTGAAGCTTTCTTT. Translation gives CAWSGTANTEAFF.

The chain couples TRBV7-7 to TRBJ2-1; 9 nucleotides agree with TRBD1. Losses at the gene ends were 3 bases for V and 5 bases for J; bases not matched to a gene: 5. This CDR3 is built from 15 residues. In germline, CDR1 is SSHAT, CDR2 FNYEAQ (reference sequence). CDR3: CASSFGQGRDNEQFF. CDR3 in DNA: TGTGCCAGCAGCTTCGGACAGGGGAGGGACAATGAGCAGTTCTTC.

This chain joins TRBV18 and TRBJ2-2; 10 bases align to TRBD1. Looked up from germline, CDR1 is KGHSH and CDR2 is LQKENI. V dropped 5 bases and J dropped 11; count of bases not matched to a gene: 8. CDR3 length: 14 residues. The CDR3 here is CASSAGQGDSELFF. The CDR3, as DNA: TGTGCCAGCTCAGCCGGACAGGGGGATTCAGAGCTGTTTTTT.

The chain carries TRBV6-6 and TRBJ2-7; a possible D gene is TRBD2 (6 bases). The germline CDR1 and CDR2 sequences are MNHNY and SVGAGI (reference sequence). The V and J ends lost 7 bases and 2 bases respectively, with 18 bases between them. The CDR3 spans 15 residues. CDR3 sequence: CASNLGGAEPYEQYF. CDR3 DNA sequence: TGTGCCAGCAATTTAGGAGGGGCAGAGCCCTACGAGCAGTACTTC.

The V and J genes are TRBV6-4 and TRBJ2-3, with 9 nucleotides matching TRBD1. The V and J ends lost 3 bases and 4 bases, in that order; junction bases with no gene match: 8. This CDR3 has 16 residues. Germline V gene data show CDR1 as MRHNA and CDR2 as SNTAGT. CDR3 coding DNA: TGTGCCAGCAGTGAATTAGGGACAGGGCATGCAGATACGCAGTATTTT. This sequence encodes CASSELGTGHADTQYF.

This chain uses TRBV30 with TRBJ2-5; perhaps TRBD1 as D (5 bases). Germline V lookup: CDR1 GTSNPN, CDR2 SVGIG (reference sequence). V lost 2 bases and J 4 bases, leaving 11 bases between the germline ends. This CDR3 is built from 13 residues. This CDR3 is CAWSKSRVETQYF. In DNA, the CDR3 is TGTGCCTGGAGTAAGTCCAGGGTAGAGACCCAGTACTTC.

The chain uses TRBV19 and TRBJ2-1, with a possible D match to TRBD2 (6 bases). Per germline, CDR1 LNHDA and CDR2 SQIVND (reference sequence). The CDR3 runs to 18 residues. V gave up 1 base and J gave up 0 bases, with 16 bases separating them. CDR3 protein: CASSIGGLGTYSYNEQFF. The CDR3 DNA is TGTGCCAGTAGTATAGGGGGTTTGGGGACTTACTCCTACAATGAGCAGTTCTTC.

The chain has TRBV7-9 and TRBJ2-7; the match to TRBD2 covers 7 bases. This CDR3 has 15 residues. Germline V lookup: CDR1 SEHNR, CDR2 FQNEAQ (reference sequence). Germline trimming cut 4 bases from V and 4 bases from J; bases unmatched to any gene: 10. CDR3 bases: TGTGCCAGCAGCTCCCCTCTAGGAGCGGGATACGAGCAGTACTTC. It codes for CASSSPLGAGYEQYF.